The 3 T cell receptor beta chains reported below all come from one sample, sequenced in a study of blood T cell repertoires in COVID-19. Repertoires were generated with immunoSEQ multiplex PCR, while TCRdb's copy carries only in-frame clones and drops some. The repertoire holds fewer than 300,000 clones, with around 82% as singletons. Sequenced: peripheral blood. The origin of the receptors is a young woman with acute or convalescent COVID-19.

CDR3 DNA: TGTGCCAGCACCGAACCCCATGCGGTGAACACTGAAGCTTTCTTT. It codes for CASTEPHAVNTEAFF. V gene TRBV6-6 combines with J gene TRBJ1-1, with D uncertain. Germline CDR1 reads MNHNY; CDR2 reads SVGAGI (reference sequence). The CDR3 consists of 15 residues. Trimming removed 7 bases at V and 0 bases at J, with 15 bases between.

The chain links TRBV14 to TRBJ2-5; 11 bases agree with TRBD2. The CDR3 sequence is 16 residues long. The V gene end was trimmed by 0 bases and the J gene end by 5 bases; junction bases not matched to a gene: 5. The germline CDR1 and CDR2 sequences are SGHDN and FVKESK. The DNA of the CDR3 is TGTGCCAGCAGCCAAGAGGCACTAGCGGGAGTTGAGACCCAGTACTTC. Translated: CASSQEALAGVETQYF. Full variable domain (rest looked up from reference TRBV14 and TRBJ2-5): EAGVTQFPSHSVIEKGQTVTLRCDPISGHDNLYWYRRVMGKEIKFLLHFVKESKQDESGMPNNRFLAERTGGTYSTLKVQPAELEDSGVYFCASSQEALAGVETQYFGPGTRLLVL.

The chain couples TRBV30 to TRBJ1-1; TRBD1 might be the D (5 bases). Germline lookup yields CDR1 GTSNPN and CDR2 SVGIG (reference sequence). The V gene lost 5 bases and the J gene lost 3 bases, with 13 bases spanning the gap. This CDR3 contains 13 residues. CDR3 region: CAWSGGRHTEAFF. The CDR3 nucleotides read TGTGCCTGGTCCGGGGGTCGGCACACTGAAGCTTTCTTT.